The 9 T cell receptor beta chains below were found in one sample sequenced in a study of Tregs in tolerant kidney transplant recipients. Using immunoSEQ multiplex PCR, the repertoire was profiled, and TCRdb retains in-frame clones only, with some absent. In the table there are about 50,000 clones, roughly 90% of which are singletons. The nonmyeloablative bone marrow transplants came from related graft donors, with transient mixed chimerism. The source was CD8+ T cells from blood (PBMCs), collected 12 months after the transplant. All receptors derive from a human patient who received a combined kidney and bone marrow transplant. Some T cells may arise from the graft donor.

The chain couples TRBV7-9 to TRBJ2-3, with D maybe TRBD2 (6 bases). With 3 bases removed from V and 3 bases from J, the gap between germline ends came to 13 bases. Germline loops: CDR1 SEHNR, CDR2 FQNEAQ (reference sequence). This CDR3 is built from 15 residues. CDR3 sequence (DNA): TGTGCCAGCAGCTTTAGTAGCGGTGGAACAGATACGCAGTATTTT. Amino acid sequence: CASSFSSGGTDTQYF. The whole variable domain, filled in from reference TRBV7-9 and TRBJ2-3, reads DTGVSQNPRHKITKRGQNVTFRCDPISEHNRLYWYRQTLGQGPEFLTYFQNEAQLEKSRLLSDRFSAERPKGSFSTLEIQRTEQGDSAMYLCASSFSSGGTDTQYFGPGTRLTVL.

The J gene is TRBJ1-6, the V gene TRBV4-3; a weak D match, TRBD1 (6 bases). The CDR3 length is 15 residues. Deletions cut 0 bases from V and 6 bases from J, with 9 bases between. Per the germline V gene, CDR1 is LGHNA and CDR2 is YSLEER. In DNA form, the CDR3 reads TGCGCCAGCAGCCAAGATAAGGGGGTTAATTCACCCCTCCACTTT. As protein: CASSQDKGVNSPLHF.

The genes are TRBV4-1 and TRBJ2-2; D might be TRBD2 (6 bases). Per germline, CDR1 MGHRA and CDR2 YSYEKL. This CDR3 is 17 amino acids long. V dropped 1 base and J dropped 2 bases, with 14 bases sitting between them. For the CDR3, the DNA is TGCGCCAGCAGCCAAGGGGTACCGGGAGATAACACCGGGGAGCTGTTTTTT. It translates to CASSQGVPGDNTGELFF.

This chain joins TRBV19 and TRBJ2-3, with TRBD1 matching 11 bases. The junction had 6 bases not matched to a gene; V was cut back by 5 bases and J by 5 bases. Germline V CDR1 and CDR2: LNHDA, SQIVND (reference sequence). CDR3 length: 15 amino acids. This CDR3 is CASSVGQGGGDTQYF. In DNA, the CDR3 is TGTGCCAGTAGTGTGGGACAGGGGGGTGGAGATACGCAGTATTTT.

The V call is TRBV18, the J call TRBJ2-5; 7 bases match TRBD1. With the DNA end fitting TRBJ2-7 better, the J assignment may be wrong. Per the germline V gene, CDR1 is KGHSH and CDR2 is LQKENI. The CDR3 has 15 residues. CDR3: CASSPTGTDTYEQYF. CDR3 DNA: TGTGCCAGCTCACCAACCGGGACAGATACCTACGAGCAGTACTTC.

On this clone itself: Different DNA sequences within this sample yield the same CDR3. The chain carries TRBV30 and TRBJ1-6; the D is unclear. This CDR3 has 14 residues. Germline-derived CDR1 and CDR2 are GTSNPN and SVGIG (reference sequence). With 5 bases removed from V and 6 bases from J, the gap between germline ends came to 14 bases. CDR3 bases: TGTGCCTGGTCCTTTGGCAACCTTAATTCACCCCTCCACTTT. Its translation is CAWSFGNLNSPLHF.

This clone was observed once. The chain employs TRBV13 and TRBJ1-2; D unclear. V was cut by 5 bases and J by 3 bases, with 13 bases left in between. This CDR3 has 14 amino acids. Germline CDR1 is PRHDT and CDR2 is FYEKMQ (reference sequence). The chain's CDR3 is CASSKGRNYYGYTF. CDR3 bases: TGTGCCAGCAGCAAAGGGAGGAATTACTATGGCTACACCTTC.

The rearrangement uses TRBV13 and TRBJ2-7, with 12 bases aligning to TRBD2. Trimming at V came to 0 bases and at J to 7 bases, leaving 7 bases not matched to a gene. CDR1 is PRHDT and CDR2 is FYEKMQ in the germline V gene (reference sequence). The CDR3 extends over 16 amino acids. The CDR3 region is CASSLGLAGGPGEQYF. As DNA, the CDR3 is TGTGCCAGCAGCTTAGGACTAGCGGGGGGCCCGGGGGAGCAGTACTTC.

This chain connects TRBV9 to TRBJ2-3; no definite D call. The CDR3 contains 15 residues. Deletions cut 4 bases from V and 1 base from J, with 13 bases between. Germline V gene lookup returns CDR1 SGDLS and CDR2 YYNGEE. CDR3 DNA: TGTGCCAGCAGCCCACACGCGCAGGGCACAGATACGCAGTATTTT. Encoded protein: CASSPHAQGTDTQYF.